Listed here are 18 T cell receptor beta chains from one sample, sequenced in a study of response to subunit inactivated influenza vaccine. TCRdb fed the RT-PCR reads into MiXCR, producing one record per CDR3 protein. The sample lists roughly 540,000 distinct CDR3 sequences, approximately 20% occurring once. These records were also assigned to another study, of T cells expressing NK-cell markers. That paper notes: A 5'RACE template switching approach incorporating UMIs was used to make TCR beta cDNA.

The source material was CD4+ T cells sorted from PBMCs, sampled roughly 12 days after vaccination. The receptors here all came from a man aged 45-65 years who received an inactivated influenza vaccine.

This chain joins TRBV11-1 and TRBJ2-7; TRBD1 matches 9 bases. Germline CDR1 SGHAT, CDR2 FQDESV (reference sequence). The CDR3 runs 16 residues. V gave up 4 bases and J gave up 2 bases; unmatched junction bases: 9. DNA for the CDR3: TGTGCCAGCAGCTGGCCTGACAGGGGGAATACCTACGAGCAGTACTTC. Protein: CASSWPDRGNTYEQYF.

The chain joins TRBV7-9 to TRBJ2-1; TRBD2 matches at 7 bases. Germline lookup yields CDR1 SEHNR and CDR2 FQNEAQ (reference sequence). Trimming at V came to 6 bases and at J to 4 bases, leaving 9 bases not matched to a gene. The CDR3 covers 15 residues. The DNA for the CDR3 is TGTGCCAGCAGACCGTGGGCGGGGGAGTACAATGAGCAGTTCTTC. The encoded protein is CASRPWAGEYNEQFF.

This clonotype appeared a few times. This chain uses TRBV7-2 with TRBJ2-5, with no clear D. Germline V gene sequence: CDR1 SGHTA, CDR2 FQGNSA. The length of the CDR3 is 13 residues. Trimming cost V 4 bases and J 7 bases, with 13 bases left between them. CDR3 in amino acids: CASSSTASGTQYF. Written as DNA, the CDR3 is TGTGCCAGCAGCTCGACTGCGTCGGGGACCCAGTACTTC.

The chain has TRBV29-1 and TRBJ1-5; no clear D gene. Trimming removed 4 bases at V and 2 bases at J, with 9 bases between. Germline V gene lookup returns CDR1 SQVTM and CDR2 ANQGSEA. The CDR3 has 13 amino acids. The CDR3 loop reads CSVGWGGNQPQHF. In DNA, the CDR3 is TGCAGCGTTGGTTGGGGTGGCAATCAGCCCCAGCATTTT.

This sequence joins TRBV7-2 and TRBJ1-3; a possible D gene is TRBD1 (5 bases). The CDR3 is made up of 14 amino acids. Trimming shortened V by 6 bases and J by 0 bases, and 9 bases separated the two germline ends. Germline CDR1 and CDR2: SGHTA and FQGNSA. CDR3 loop: CASRPTVSGNTIYF. In DNA, the CDR3 is TGTGCCAGCAGACCGACAGTCTCTGGAAACACCATATATTTT.

V usage is TRBV20-1 and J usage is TRBJ2-2; D possibly uses TRBD1 or TRBD2 (5 bases each). CDR3 length equals 13 residues. CDR1 and CDR2 (germline): DFQATT, SNEGSKA (reference sequence). V gave up 6 bases and J gave up 6 bases, with 14 bases separating them. CDR3 residues: CSARGAFAGELFF. The CDR3 region has the DNA TGCAGTGCCCGAGGGGCGTTCGCCGGGGAGCTGTTTTTT.

The V gene is TRBV19, the J gene TRBJ2-1; TRBD2 matches 14 bases. Germline V gene sequence: CDR1 LNHDA, CDR2 SQIVND (reference sequence). The CDR3 spans 16 residues. CDR3 protein: CASTGTSGSFHNEQFF. The CDR3 DNA sequence: TGTGCTTCTACCGGGACTAGCGGGAGTTTCCACAATGAGCAGTTCTTC.

The rearrangement links TRBV5-1 to TRBJ2-5; 9 nucleotides agree with TRBD1. This CDR3 spans 16 amino acids. The germline CDR1 and CDR2 sequences are SGHRS and YFSETQ. Trimming removed 3 bases from V and 5 bases from J; junction bases left unmatched: 11. The CDR3 loop is CASSSTSTGGWETQYF. DNA for the CDR3: TGCGCCAGCAGCTCCACTTCAACAGGGGGCTGGGAGACCCAGTACTTC. The full variable domain, its missing parts supplied by reference TRBV5-1 and TRBJ2-5, is KAGVTQTPRYLIKTRGQQVTLSCSPISGHRSVSWYQQTPGQGLQFLFEYFSETQRNKGNFPGRFSGRQFSNSRSEMNVSTLELGDSALYLCASSSTSTGGWETQYFGPGTRLLVL.

This clonotype has more than one count but fewer than ten. The gene calls are TRBV20-1 and TRBJ2-7; either TRBD1 or TRBD2 may fit D (5 bases each). Trimming shortened V by 6 bases and J by 3 bases, and 12 bases separated the two germline ends. Germline-derived CDR1 and CDR2 are DFQATT and SNEGSKA (reference sequence). This CDR3 has 12 amino acids. CDR3 bases: TGCAGTGCGCCCCGGGGCGACTACGAGCAGTACTTC. Translation: CSAPRGDYEQYF.

At least ten counts were recorded for this clonotype. The rearrangement links TRBV12-3 or TRBV12-4 to TRBJ2-2, with D possibly TRBD1 on 6 matching bases. Trimming took 3 bases from V and 5 from J, leaving 10 bases between them. The CDR3 length is 14 residues. CDR3 protein: CASSFGQPTGELFF. The DNA of the CDR3 is TGTGCCAGCAGTTTCGGACAGCCTACCGGGGAGCTGTTTTTT.

The chain combines TRBV2 with TRBJ2-5; D gene unclear. Germline V lookup: CDR1 SNHLY, CDR2 FYNNEI. The CDR3 totals 11 residues. The germline V and J ends were trimmed by 8 bases and 4 bases, with 8 bases remaining between them. The CDR3 DNA sequence: TGTGCCAGCGGAGATGGAGAGACCCAGTACTTC. Translating it yields CASGDGETQYF.

The J gene is TRBJ2-3, the V gene TRBV12-3 or TRBV12-4, with D perhaps matching TRBD2 (6 bases). V was clipped by 4 bases and J by 5 bases, with 16 bases between them. The CDR3 length is 15 residues. CDR3 bases: TGTGCCAGCAGTTCCGGGACTCTTACCTTAGATACGCAGTATTTT. Protein product: CASSSGTLTLDTQYF.

The chain uses TRBV6-1 and TRBJ2-7; 12 bases line up with TRBD2. V was clipped by 6 bases and J by 0 bases; unmatched bases: 6. Germline CDR1 MNHNS, CDR2 SASEGT. The CDR3 runs to 16 residues. The CDR3 region is CASSRRLAGASYEQYF. The CDR3 DNA reads as TGTGCCAGCAGCCGCCGACTAGCGGGGGCCTCCTACGAGCAGTACTTC.

This chain joins TRBV19 and TRBJ2-5; 8 positions agree with TRBD1. Germline V CDR1 and CDR2: LNHDA, SQIVND (reference sequence). V was pared by 5 bases and J by 11 bases, with 10 bases of the junction left unmatched. This CDR3 spans 13 amino acids. For the CDR3, the DNA is TGTGCCAGTAGTCCGGGACAGGCAACAAAGCAGTACTTC. Amino acid sequence: CASSPGQATKQYF.

This clonotype has just a few counts. The rearrangement links TRBV5-4 to TRBJ2-2; 8 nucleotides line up with TRBD1. The CDR3 runs to 16 residues. CDR1 SGHNT and CDR2 YYREEE come from the germline V gene (reference sequence). V shed 1 base, J shed 2 bases, and the junction held 4 bases outside the gene matches. The chain's CDR3 is CASSLMGQDNTGELFF. In DNA form, the CDR3 reads TGTGCCAGCAGCTTGATGGGACAGGACAACACCGGGGAGCTGTTTTTT.

This rearrangement joins TRBV29-1 to TRBJ2-1; maybe TRBD2 (6 bases). The CDR3 consists of 13 residues. V was shortened by 2 bases and J by 7 bases, with 12 bases between the two germline ends. Germline CDR1 SQVTM, CDR2 ANQGSEA. In nucleotides, the CDR3 is TGCAGCGTTGAAACGATACGGGGGAATGAGCAGTTCTTC. Amino acid sequence: CSVETIRGNEQFF.

This clonotype showed up just a few times. The CDR3 here is CASRGHRGEGTGELFF. The CDR3 region has the DNA TGTGCCAGCAGGGGACACAGGGGTGAGGGCACCGGGGAGCTGTTTTTT. The chain is built from TRBV12-3 or TRBV12-4 and TRBJ2-2; TRBD1 agrees at 7 bases. Unmatched junction bases numbered 11, after V lost 6 bases and J lost 4 bases. The CDR3 loop spans 16 amino acids.

The chain is built from TRBV27 and TRBJ2-1; 9 bases match TRBD2. CDR3 length equals 15 residues. J gave up 6 bases and V 5 bases, and 8 bases lay outside the gene matches. In germline, CDR1 is MNHEY, CDR2 SMNVEV (reference sequence). In DNA form, the CDR3 reads TGTGCCAGCAGTCCCCTGGGCGGGAGGGCCAATGAGCAGTTCTTC. Translating gives CASSPLGGRANEQFF.